The sample holds many counts of the clone carrying this T cell receptor (beta chain). TCRdb independently ran MiXCR on the RT-PCR reads; one entry per CDR3 protein. There are under 750,000 distinct CDR3 sequences in the sample; approximately 12% occur only once, and 10% lies in the top ten. There are 15 residues in the CDR3. The junction had 3 bases not matched to a gene; V was cut back by 3 bases and J by 0 bases. Germline V gene data show CDR1 as LGHNA and CDR2 as YNFKEQ. The sample comes from a study of response to subunit inactivated influenza vaccine. This chain joins TRBV4-2 and TRBJ2-3; 7 bases line up with TRBD1. This sequence was found in a man aged 45 to 65 who received an inactivated influenza vaccine. Sample: PBMCs from blood, taken on the day of vaccination. The CDR3 DNA reads TGTGCCAGCAGCCAGGGGACAGACAGCACAGATACGCAGTATTTT. Its translation is CASSQGTDSTDTQYF.